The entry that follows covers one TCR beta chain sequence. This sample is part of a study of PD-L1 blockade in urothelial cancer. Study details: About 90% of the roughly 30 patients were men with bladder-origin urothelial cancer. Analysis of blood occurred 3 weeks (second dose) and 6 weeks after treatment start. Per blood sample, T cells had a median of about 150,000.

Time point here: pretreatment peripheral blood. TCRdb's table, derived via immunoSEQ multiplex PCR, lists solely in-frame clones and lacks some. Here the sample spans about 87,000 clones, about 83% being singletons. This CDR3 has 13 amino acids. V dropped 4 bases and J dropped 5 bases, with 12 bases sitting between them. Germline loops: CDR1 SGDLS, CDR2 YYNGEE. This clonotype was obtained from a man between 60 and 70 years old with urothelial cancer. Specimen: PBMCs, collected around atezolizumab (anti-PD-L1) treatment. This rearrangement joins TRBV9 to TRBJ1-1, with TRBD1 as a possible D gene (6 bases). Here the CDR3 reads CASSPNRGTEAFF. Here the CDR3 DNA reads TGTGCCAGCAGCCCGAATAGGGGGACTGAAGCTTTCTTT.